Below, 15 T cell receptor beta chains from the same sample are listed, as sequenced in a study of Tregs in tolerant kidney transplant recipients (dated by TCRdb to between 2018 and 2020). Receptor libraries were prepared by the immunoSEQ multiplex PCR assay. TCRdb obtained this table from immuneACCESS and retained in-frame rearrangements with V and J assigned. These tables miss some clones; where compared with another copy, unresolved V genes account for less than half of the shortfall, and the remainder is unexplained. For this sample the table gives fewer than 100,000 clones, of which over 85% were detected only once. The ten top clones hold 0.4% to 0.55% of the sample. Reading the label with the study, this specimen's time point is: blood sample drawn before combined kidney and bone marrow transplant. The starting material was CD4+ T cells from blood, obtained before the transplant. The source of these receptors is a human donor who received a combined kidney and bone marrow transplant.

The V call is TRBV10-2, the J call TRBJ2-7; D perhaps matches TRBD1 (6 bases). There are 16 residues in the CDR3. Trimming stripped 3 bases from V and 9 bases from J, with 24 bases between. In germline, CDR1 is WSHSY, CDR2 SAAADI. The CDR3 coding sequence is TGCGCCAGCAGTGAAATATACGGACAGTCCCTGAAGAGGCAGTACTTC. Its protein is CASSEIYGQSLKRQYF.

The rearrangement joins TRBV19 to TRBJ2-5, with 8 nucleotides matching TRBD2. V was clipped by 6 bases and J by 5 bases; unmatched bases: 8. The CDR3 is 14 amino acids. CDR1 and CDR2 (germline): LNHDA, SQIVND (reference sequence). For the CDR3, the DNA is TGTGCCAGTAGGCCAGCGGGAGCTGTGGAGACCCAGTACTTC. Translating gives CASRPAGAVETQYF.

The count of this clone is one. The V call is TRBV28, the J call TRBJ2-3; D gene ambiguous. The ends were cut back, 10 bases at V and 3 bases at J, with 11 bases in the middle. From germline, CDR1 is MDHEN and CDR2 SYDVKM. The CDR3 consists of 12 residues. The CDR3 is CAIQVGTDTQYF. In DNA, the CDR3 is TGTGCCATCCAGGTGGGTACAGATACGCAGTATTTT.

This chain's CDR3 is CASTKPRALRAYEQYF. CDR3 sequence (DNA): TGTGCCAGCACTAAACCCCGGGCCCTCAGGGCCTACGAGCAGTACTTC. The V call is TRBV5-4, the J call TRBJ2-7, with a weak D call TRBD1 (5 bases). Germline V gene data show CDR1 as SGHNT and CDR2 as YYREEE (reference sequence). The CDR3 consists of 16 residues. V gave up 6 bases and J gave up 2 bases, with 21 bases separating them. The full variable domain, rest sourced from reference TRBV5-4 and TRBJ2-7, is ETGVTQSPTHLIKTRGQQVTLRCSSQSGHNTVSWYQQALGQGPQFIFQYYREEENGRGNFPPRFSGLQFPNYSSELNVNALELDDSALYLCASTKPRALRAYEQYFGPGTRLTVT.

Here the CDR3 reads CASTPQGGPQHF. The CDR3 DNA is TGTGCCAGCACTCCCCAAGGAGGGCCCCAGCATTTT. The chain carries TRBV2 and TRBJ1-5, with unresolved D. Looked up from germline, CDR1 is SNHLY and CDR2 is FYNNEI. V lost 7 bases, J lost 9 bases, and 13 bases lay in between. This CDR3 region has 12 residues.

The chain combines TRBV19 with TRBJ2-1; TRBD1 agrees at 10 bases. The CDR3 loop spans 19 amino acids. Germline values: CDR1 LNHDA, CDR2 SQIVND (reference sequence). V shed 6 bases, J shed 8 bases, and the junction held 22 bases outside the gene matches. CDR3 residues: CASSRYKPFSGTGVDEQFF. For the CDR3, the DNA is TGTGCCAGTAGCCGGTATAAGCCTTTTTCCGGGACAGGGGTCGATGAGCAGTTCTTC.

Here the CDR3 reads CASSQGRARYEQYF. CDR3 DNA sequence: TGTGCCAGTAGCCAGGGGCGGGCAAGGTACGAGCAGTACTTC. This sequence joins TRBV19 and TRBJ2-7, with D perhaps matching TRBD1 (6 bases). V was cut by 6 bases and J by 4 bases, with 16 bases left in between. Germline V gives CDR1 LNHDA, CDR2 SQIVND (reference sequence). CDR3 length equals 14 residues.

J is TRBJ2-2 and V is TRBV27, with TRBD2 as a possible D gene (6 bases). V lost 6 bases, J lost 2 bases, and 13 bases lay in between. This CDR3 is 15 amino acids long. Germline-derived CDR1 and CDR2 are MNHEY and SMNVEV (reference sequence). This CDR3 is CASRLLALNTGELFF. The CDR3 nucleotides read TGTGCCAGCAGACTCCTAGCGTTAAACACCGGGGAGCTGTTTTTT.

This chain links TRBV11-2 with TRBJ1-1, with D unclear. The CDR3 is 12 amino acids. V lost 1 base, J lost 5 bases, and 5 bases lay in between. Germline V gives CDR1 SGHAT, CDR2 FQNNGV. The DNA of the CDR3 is TGTGCCAGCAGCTTAGTACAGACTGAAGCTTTCTTT. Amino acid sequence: CASSLVQTEAFF. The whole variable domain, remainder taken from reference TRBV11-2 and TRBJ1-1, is EAGVAQSPRYKIIEKRQSVAFWCNPISGHATLYWYQQILGQGPKLLIQFQNNGVVDDSQLPKDRFSAERLKGVDSTLKIQPAKLEDSAVYLCASSLVQTEAFFGQGTRLTVV.

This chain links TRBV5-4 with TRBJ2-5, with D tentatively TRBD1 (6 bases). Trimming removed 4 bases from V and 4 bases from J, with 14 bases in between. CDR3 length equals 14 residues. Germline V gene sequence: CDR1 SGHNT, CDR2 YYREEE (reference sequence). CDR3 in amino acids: CASSQGQSGETQYF. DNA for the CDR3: TGTGCCAGCAGCCAAGGACAGTCCGGAGAGACCCAGTACTTC.

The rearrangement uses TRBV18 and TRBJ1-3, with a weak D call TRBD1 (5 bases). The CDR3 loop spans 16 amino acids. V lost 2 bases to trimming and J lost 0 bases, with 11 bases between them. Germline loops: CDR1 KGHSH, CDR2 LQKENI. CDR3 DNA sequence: TGTGCCAGCTCACCATTGGGGGGATCCTCTGGAAACACCATATATTTT. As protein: CASSPLGGSSGNTIYF.

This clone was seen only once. CDR3 DNA sequence: TGTGCCAGCAGCTTAGGGGACTCCCATAGGAGCTCCTACAATGAGCAGTTCTTC. The encoded protein is CASSLGDSHRSSYNEQFF. The chain combines TRBV7-3 with TRBJ2-1; a weak D match, TRBD2 (6 bases). Germline V gene lookup returns CDR1 SGHTA and CDR2 FQGTGA. This CDR3 is built from 18 residues. Between the trimmed V and J ends, which lost 2 bases and 0 bases, there was a span of 17 bases.

The CDR3 DNA is TGTGCCAGCAGCTTGGCCGGGGTTCAGCCCCAGCATTTT. It yields the protein CASSLAGVQPQHF. The rearrangement joins TRBV5-8 to TRBJ1-5; D is undetermined. Trimming left V 0 bases short and J 6 bases short, with 7 bases between. From germline, CDR1 is SGHTS and CDR2 YDEGEE. This CDR3 comprises 13 residues.

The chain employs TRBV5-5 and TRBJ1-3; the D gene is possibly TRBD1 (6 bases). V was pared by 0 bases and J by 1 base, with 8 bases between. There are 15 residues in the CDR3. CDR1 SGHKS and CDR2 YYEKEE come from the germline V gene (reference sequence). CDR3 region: CASSLGTVSGNTIYF. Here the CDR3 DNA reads TGTGCCAGCAGCTTGGGGACAGTATCTGGAAACACCATATATTTT.

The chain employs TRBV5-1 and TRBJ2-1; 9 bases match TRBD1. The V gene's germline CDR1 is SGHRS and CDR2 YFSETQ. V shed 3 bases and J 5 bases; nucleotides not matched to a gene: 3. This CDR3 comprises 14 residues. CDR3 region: CASSWTGANNEQFF. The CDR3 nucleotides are TGCGCCAGCAGCTGGACAGGGGCAAACAATGAGCAGTTCTTC.